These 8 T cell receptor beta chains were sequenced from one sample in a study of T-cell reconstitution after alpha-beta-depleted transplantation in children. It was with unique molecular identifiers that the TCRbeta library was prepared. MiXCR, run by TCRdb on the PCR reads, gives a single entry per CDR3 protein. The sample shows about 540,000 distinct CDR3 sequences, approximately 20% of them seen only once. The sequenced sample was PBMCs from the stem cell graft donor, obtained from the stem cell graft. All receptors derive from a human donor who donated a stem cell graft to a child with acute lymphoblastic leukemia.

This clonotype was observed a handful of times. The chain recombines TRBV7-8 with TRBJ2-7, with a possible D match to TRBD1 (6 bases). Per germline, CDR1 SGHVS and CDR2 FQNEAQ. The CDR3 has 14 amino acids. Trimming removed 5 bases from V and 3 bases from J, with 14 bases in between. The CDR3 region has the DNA TGTGCCAGCAGCCCCAAGAGGGGGAGCTACGAGCAGTACTTC. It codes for CASSPKRGSYEQYF.

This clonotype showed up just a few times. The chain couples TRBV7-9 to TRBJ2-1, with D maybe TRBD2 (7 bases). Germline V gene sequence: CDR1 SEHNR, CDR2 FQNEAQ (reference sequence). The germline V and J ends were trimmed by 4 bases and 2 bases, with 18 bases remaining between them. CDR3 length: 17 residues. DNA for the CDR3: TGTGCCAGCAGCTCAATAGGGGGGGGGTATCCCTACAATGAGCAGTTCTTC. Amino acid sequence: CASSSIGGGYPYNEQFF.

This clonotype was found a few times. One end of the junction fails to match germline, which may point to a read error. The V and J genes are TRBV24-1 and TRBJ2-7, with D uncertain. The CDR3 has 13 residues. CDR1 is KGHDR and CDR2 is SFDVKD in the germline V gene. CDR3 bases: TGTGCCACCAGTGATTATAACTCCAACGAGCAGTACTTC. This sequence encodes CATSDYNSNEQYF.

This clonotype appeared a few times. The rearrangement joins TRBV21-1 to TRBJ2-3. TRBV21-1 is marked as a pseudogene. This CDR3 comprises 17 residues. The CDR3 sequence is CASRSGIQPGPTDTQYF. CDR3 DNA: TGTGCCAGCAGATCCGGAATCCAGCCTGGTCCCACAGATACGCAGTATTTT.

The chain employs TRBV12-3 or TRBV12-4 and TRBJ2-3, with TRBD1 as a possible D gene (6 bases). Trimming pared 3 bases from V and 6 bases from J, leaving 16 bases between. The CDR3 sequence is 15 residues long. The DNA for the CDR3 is TGTGCCAGCAGTTTTTCCACAGGGCCCAGGGATACGCAGTATTTT. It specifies CASSFSTGPRDTQYF.

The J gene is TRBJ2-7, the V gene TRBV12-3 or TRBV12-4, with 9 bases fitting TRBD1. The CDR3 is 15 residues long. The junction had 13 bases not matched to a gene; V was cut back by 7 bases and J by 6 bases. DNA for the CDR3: TGTGCCAGCACTCAAGCCGGGACAGGGAAAGTCGAGCAGTACTTC. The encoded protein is CASTQAGTGKVEQYF.

The CDR3: CASSLSGSGRKTDTQYF. CDR3 nucleotide sequence: TGCGCCAGCAGCCTCTCAGGTTCAGGGCGGAAAACAGATACGCAGTATTTT. V gene TRBV5-1 combines with J gene TRBJ2-3, with D perhaps TRBD1 (5 bases). Germline lookup yields CDR1 SGHRS and CDR2 YFSETQ. Trimming removed 4 bases at V and 3 bases at J, with 21 bases between. The CDR3 length is 17 residues.

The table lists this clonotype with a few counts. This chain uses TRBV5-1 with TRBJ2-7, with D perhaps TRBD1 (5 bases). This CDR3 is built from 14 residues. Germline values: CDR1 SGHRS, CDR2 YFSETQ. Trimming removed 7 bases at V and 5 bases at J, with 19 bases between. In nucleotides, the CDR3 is TGCGCCAGCGGGCCAGGGTCCTTCCGTCACGAGCAGTACTTC. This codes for CASGPGSFRHEQYF.